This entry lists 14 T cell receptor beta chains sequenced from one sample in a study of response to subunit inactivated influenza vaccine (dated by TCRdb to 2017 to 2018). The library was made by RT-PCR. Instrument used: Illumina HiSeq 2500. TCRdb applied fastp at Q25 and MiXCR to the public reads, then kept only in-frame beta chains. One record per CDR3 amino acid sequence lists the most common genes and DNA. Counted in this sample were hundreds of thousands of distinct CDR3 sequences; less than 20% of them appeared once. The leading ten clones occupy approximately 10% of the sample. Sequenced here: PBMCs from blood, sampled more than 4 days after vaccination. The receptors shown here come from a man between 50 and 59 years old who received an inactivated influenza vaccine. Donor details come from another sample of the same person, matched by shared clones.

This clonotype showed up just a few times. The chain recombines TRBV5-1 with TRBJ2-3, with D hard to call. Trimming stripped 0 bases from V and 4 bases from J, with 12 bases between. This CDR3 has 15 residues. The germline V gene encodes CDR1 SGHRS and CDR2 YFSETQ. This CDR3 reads CASSLALLGADTQYF. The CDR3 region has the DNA TGCGCCAGCAGCTTGGCACTCTTGGGTGCAGATACGCAGTATTTT.

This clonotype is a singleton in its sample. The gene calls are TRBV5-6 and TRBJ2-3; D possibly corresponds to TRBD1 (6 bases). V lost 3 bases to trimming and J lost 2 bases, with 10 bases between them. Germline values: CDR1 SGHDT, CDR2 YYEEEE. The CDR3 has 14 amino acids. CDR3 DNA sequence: TGTGCCAGCAGCTGGGGGCAGGACACAGATACGCAGTATTTT. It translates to CASSWGQDTDTQYF. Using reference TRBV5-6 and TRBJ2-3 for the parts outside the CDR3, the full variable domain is DAGVTQSPTHLIKTRGQQVTLRCSPKSGHDTVSWYQQALGQGPQFIFQYYEEEERQRGNFPDRFSGHQFPNYSSELNVNALLLGDSALYLCASSWGQDTDTQYFGPGTRLTVL.

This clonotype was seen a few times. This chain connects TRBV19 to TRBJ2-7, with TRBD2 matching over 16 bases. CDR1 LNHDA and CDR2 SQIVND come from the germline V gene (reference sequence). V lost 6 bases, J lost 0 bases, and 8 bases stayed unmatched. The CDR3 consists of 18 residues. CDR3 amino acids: CASRKSGTSGRASYEQYF. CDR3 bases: TGTGCCAGTAGAAAATCCGGGACTAGCGGGAGGGCCTCCTACGAGCAGTACTTC.

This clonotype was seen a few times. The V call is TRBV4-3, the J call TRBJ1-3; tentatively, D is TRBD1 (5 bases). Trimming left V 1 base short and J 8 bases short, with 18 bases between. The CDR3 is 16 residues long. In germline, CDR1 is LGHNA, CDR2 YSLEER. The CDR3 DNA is TGCGCCAGCAGCCAAGGAAGGCGGAGGCGGGGGGACACCATATATTTT. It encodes CASSQGRRRRGDTIYF.

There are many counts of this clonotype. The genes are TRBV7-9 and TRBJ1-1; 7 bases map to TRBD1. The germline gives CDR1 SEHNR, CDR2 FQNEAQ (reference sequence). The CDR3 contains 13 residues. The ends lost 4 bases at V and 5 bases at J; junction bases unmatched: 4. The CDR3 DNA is TGTGCCAGCAGCTCCAACAGGGGTACTGAAGCTTTCTTT. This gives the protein CASSSNRGTEAFF.

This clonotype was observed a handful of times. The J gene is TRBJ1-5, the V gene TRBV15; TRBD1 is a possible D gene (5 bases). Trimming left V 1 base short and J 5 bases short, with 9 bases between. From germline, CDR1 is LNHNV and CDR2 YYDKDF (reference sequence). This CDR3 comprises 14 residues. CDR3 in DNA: TGTGCCACCAGCAGAGGTCTAGGGGATCAGCCCCAGCATTTT. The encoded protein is CATSRGLGDQPQHF.

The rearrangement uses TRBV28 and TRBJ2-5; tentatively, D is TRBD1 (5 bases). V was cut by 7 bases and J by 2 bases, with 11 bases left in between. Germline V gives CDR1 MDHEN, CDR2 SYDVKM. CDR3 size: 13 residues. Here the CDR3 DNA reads TGTGCCAGCATGTGGGCAGGGCAAGAGACCCAGTACTTC. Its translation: CASMWAGQETQYF.

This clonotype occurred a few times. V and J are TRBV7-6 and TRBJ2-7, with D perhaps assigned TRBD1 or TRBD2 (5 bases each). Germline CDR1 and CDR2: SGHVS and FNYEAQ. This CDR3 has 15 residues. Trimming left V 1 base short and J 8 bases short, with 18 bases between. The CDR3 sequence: CASSLGSSGEGQQYF. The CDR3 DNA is TGTGCCAGCAGCTTAGGGTCCAGCGGAGAGGGACAGCAGTACTTC.

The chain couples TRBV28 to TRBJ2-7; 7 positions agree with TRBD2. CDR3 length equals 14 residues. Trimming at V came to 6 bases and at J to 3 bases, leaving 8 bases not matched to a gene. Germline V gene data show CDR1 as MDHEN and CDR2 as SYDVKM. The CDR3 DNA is TGTGCCAGCAGAACCCGCGGGGGAGGCTACGAGCAGTACTTC. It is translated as CASRTRGGGYEQYF.

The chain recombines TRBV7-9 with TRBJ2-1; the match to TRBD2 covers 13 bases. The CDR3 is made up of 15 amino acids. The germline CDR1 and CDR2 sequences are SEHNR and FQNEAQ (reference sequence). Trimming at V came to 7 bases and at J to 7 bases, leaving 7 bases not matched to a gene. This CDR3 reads CASTLAGGPGNEQFF. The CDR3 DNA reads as TGTGCCAGCACACTAGCGGGAGGGCCGGGGAATGAGCAGTTCTTC.

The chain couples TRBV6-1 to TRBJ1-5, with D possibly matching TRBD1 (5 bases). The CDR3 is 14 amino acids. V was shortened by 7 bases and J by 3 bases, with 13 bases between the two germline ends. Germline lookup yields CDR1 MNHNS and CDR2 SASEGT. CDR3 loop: CASNQGLANQPQHF. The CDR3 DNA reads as TGTGCCAGCAACCAGGGTCTTGCCAATCAGCCCCAGCATTTT.

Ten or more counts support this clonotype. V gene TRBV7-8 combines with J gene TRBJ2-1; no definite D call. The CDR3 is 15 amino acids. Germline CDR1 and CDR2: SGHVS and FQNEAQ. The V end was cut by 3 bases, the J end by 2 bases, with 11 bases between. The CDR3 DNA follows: TGTGCCAGCAGCTTCGGAGAACCCCCCTACAATGAGCAGTTCTTC. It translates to CASSFGEPPYNEQFF.

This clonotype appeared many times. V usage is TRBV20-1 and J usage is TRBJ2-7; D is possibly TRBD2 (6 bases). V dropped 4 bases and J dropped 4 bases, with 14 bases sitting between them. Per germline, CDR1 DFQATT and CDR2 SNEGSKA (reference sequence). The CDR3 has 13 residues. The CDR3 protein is CSAITGTGYEQYF. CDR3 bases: TGCAGTGCTATTACCGGGACTGGGTACGAGCAGTACTTC.

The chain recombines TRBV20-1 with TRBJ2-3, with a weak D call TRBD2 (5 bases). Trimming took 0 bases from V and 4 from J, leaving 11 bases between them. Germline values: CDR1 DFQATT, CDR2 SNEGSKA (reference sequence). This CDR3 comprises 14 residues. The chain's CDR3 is CSARDQRLADTQYF. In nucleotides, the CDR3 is TGCAGTGCTAGAGATCAGCGGCTAGCAGATACGCAGTATTTT.